There are a few counts of the clone carrying this TCR beta chain. The antigen is undetermined. These data originate in a study of cytomegalovirus exposure and HLA in healthy donors. The PCR had 60 Vbeta and 13 Jbeta primers. TCRdb's table, derived via immunoSEQ multiplex PCR, lists solely in-frame clones and lacks some. The sample carries 200,000 to 250,000 clones, about three quarters recorded once. CDR3 length equals 16 residues. Germline V gives CDR1 MNHEY, CDR2 SVGAGI. The ends were cut back, 0 bases at V and 8 bases at J, with 17 bases in the middle. Study conclusions and caveats: CMV serostatus was the sole immune exposure data available. The productive fraction for most TCR beta V segments was about 87% or about 30% in an earlier analysis.

The receptor's source is a man aged 35-49 years in good health and CMV-seronegative. The chain recombines TRBV6-5 with TRBJ2-1; D possibly corresponds to TRBD1 (5 bases). Sample: PBMCs. The CDR3 sequence: CASSYSQGPLGDEQFF. The CDR3, as DNA: TGTGCCAGCAGTTACTCGCAGGGCCCTCTCGGAGATGAGCAGTTCTTC.